This T cell receptor (beta chain) came from a study of blood T cell repertoires in COVID-19. Study-wide context: The origin of the acute and convalescent COVID-19 samples was the United States, Italy and Spain. From T cells, B-cell-depleted T cells, or PBMCs came the material, which was cDNA or gDNA.

In the original processing: Amplification of reference gene primers was used by the study to estimate nucleated cell counts. Profiling relied on immunoSEQ multiplex PCR, and the TCRdb table lists in-frame clones only, not all of them. The V and J calls and clone size are taken from that table; D and trimming were inferred from the DNA. The table records approximately 100,000 clones, 82% of them present only once. This clone was counted only a few times. Germline CDR1 is SGHNT and CDR2 is YENEEA. V was cut by 5 bases and J by 9 bases, with 13 bases left in between. The CDR3 loop spans 12 amino acids. The receptor's source is a man between 65 and 85 years old with acute or convalescent COVID-19. The chain combines TRBV11-3 with TRBJ2-5; D remains ambiguous. The specimen was peripheral blood. Written as DNA, the CDR3 is TGTGCCAGCAGCCTAGTGTGGAGACCCCAGTACTTC. Translating gives CASSLVWRPQYF.